This section outlines one T cell receptor (beta chain) sequence together with its context. Its antigen remains unidentified. Method: immunoSEQ multiplex PCR; TCRdb's copy keeps in-frame clones and lacks some. Among 60,000 to 70,000 clones listed, roughly 80% were seen once. The sample originates from a study of OX40 agonist ivuxolimab in advanced cancers. About the study: Aged roughly 23 to 80 with a mean of about 63 years, they were about 83% male.

Points from the study as a whole: Expanded peripheral T cells had an undetermined antigen specificity. Among the lowest peripheral clonal expansion occurred in 0.1-3.0 mg/kg partial responders. Clonal expansion by week 6 occurred in CD4+ and CD8+ blood T cells (at 0.1 to 3.0 mg/kg).

Sequenced here: CD4+ or CD8+ T cells sorted from blood, sampled in a trial of the OX40 agonist ivuxolimab. The receptor was derived from an adult with an advanced solid tumor such as melanoma, head and neck, liver or kidney cancer.

The CDR3 region is CAWSPQGVIVYEQYF. DNA of the CDR3: TGTGCCTGGAGCCCGCAAGGGGTTATTGTTTACGAGCAGTACTTC. The V call is TRBV30, the J call TRBJ2-7; TRBD1 is a possible D gene (5 bases). This CDR3 spans 15 amino acids. From germline, CDR1 is GTSNPN and CDR2 SVGIG (reference sequence). V was clipped by 3 bases and J by 4 bases, with 19 bases between them. Supplemented by reference TRBV30 and TRBJ2-7, the full variable domain reads SQTIHQWPATLVQPVGSPLSLECTVEGTSNPNLYWYRQAAGRGLQLLFYSVGIGQISSEVPQNLSASRPQDRQFILSSKKLLLSDSGFYLCAWSPQGVIVYEQYFGPGTRLTVT.